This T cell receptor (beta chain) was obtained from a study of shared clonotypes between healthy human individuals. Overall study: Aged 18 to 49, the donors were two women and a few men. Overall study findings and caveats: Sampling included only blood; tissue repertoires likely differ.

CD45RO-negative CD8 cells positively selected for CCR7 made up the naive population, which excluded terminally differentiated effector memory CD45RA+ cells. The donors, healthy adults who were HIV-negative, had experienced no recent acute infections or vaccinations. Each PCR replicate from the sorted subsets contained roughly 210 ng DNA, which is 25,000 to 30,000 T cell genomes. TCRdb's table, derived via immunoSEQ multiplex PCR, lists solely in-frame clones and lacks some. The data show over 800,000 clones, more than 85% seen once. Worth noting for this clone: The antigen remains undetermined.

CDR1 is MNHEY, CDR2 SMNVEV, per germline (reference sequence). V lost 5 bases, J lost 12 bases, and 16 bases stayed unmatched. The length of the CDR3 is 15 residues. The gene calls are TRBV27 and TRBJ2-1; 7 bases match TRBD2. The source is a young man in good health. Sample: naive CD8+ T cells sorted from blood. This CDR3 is CASSPLAGWEWGQFF. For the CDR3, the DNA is TGTGCCAGCAGTCCCTTAGCGGGTTGGGAGTGGGGGCAGTTCTTC.